This TCR beta chain comes out of a study of blood T cell repertoires in COVID-19. Study-level information: Samples representing acute and convalescent COVID-19 were sourced from the United States, Italy and Spain.

Germline V gene data show CDR1 as MGHRA and CDR2 as YSYEKL. There are 13 residues in the CDR3. V was cut by 5 bases and J by 0 bases, with 7 bases left in between. In the source study's methods: Reference gene primer amplification in the assay estimated nucleated cell counts. Assay: immunoSEQ multiplex PCR; the TCRdb copy retains only in-frame clones and omits some. The V and J calls and clone size come from that table; D and trimming were worked out from the DNA. The repertoire includes 15,000 or so clones, roughly 79% of them detected once, and approximately 13% sits in the top ten. This clone was seen more than once but under ten times.

The sequencing sample was made of peripheral blood. The source is a man in his sixties with acute or convalescent COVID-19. This rearrangement joins TRBV4-1 to TRBJ1-1, with D possibly being TRBD1 (5 bases). The CDR3, as DNA: TGCGCCAGCAGCTCAGGGTTGAACACTGAAGCTTTCTTT. Translating it yields CASSSGLNTEAFF.